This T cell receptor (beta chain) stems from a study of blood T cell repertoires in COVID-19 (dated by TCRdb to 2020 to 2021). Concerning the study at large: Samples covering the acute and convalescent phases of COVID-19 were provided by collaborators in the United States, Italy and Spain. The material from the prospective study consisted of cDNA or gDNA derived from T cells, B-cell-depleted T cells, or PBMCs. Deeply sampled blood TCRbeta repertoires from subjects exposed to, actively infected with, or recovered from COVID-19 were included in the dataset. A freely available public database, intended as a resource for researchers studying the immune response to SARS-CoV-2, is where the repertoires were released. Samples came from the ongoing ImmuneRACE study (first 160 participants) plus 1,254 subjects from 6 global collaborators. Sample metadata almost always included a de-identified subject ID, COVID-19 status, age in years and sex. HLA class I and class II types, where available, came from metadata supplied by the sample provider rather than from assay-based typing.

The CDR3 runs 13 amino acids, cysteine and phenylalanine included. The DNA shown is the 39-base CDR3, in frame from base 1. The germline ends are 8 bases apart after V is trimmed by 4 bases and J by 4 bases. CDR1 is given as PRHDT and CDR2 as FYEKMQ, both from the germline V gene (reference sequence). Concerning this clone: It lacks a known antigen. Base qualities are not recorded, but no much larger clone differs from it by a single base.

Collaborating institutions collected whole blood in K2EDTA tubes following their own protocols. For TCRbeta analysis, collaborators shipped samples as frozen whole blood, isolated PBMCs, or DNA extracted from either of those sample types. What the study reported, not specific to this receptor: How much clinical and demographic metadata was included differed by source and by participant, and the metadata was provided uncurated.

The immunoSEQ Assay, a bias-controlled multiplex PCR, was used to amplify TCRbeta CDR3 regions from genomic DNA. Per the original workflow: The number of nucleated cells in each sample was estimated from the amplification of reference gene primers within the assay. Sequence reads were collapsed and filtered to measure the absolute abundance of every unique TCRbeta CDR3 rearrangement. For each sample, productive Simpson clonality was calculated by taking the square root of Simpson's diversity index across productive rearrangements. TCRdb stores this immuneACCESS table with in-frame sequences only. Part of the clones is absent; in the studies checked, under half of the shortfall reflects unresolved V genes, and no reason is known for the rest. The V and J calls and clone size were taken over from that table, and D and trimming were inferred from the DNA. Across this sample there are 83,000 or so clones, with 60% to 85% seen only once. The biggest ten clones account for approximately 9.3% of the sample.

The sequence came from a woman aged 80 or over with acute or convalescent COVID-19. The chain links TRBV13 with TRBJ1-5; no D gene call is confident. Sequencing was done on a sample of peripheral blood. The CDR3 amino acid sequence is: CASSSGSNQPQHF. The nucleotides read TGTGCCAGCAGCTCGGGGTCAAATCAGCCCCAGCATTTT.